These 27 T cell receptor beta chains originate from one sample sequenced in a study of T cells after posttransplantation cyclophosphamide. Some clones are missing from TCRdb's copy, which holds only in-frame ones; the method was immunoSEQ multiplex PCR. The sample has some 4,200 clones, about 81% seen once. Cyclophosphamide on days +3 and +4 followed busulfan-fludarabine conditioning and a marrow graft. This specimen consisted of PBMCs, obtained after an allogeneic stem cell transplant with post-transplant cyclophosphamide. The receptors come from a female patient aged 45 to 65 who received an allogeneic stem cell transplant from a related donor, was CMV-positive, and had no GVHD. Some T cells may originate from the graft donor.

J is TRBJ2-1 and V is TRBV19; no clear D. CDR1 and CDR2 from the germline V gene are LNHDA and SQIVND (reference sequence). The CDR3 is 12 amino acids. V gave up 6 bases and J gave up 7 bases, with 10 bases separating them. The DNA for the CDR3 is TGTGCCAGTAGCAGACTTGGAAATGAGCAGTTCTTC. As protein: CASSRLGNEQFF.

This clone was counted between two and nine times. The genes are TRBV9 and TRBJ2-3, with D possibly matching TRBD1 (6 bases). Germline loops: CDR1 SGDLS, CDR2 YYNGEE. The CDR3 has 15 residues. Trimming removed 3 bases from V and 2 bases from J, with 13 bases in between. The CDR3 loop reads CASSDRDMFTDTQYF. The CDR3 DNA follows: TGTGCCAGCAGCGACCGGGACATGTTCACAGATACGCAGTATTTT.

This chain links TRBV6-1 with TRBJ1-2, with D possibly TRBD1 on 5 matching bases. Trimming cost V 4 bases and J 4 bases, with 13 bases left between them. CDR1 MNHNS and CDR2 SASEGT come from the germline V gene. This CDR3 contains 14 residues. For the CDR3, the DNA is TGTGCCAGCAGTGCCGGGGGGTCCCTCTATGGCTACACCTTC. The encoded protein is CASSAGGSLYGYTF.

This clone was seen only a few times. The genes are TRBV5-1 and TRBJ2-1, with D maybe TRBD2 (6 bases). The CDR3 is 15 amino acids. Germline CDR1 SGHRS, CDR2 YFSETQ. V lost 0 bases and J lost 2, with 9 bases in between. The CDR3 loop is CASSLVGGAYNEQFF. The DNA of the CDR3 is TGCGCCAGCAGCTTGGTTGGCGGGGCCTACAATGAGCAGTTCTTC.

CDR3: CASSLAGEGYEQYF. CDR3 in DNA: TGCGCCAGCAGCCTAGCGGGGGAAGGATACGAGCAGTACTTC. V and J are TRBV5-1 and TRBJ2-7; TRBD2 matches 10 bases. Germline-derived CDR1 and CDR2 are SGHRS and YFSETQ. The CDR3 length is 14 residues. Trimming at V came to 4 bases and at J to 4 bases, leaving 5 bases not matched to a gene.

The CDR3 here is CASSSYDRDQPQHF. The CDR3 nucleotides are TGTGCCAGCAGCTCCTATGACAGGGATCAGCCCCAGCATTTT. The chain carries TRBV5-5 and TRBJ1-5; 7 bases agree with TRBD1. Germline V lookup: CDR1 SGHKS, CDR2 YYEKEE (reference sequence). This CDR3 contains 14 residues. V shed 3 bases and J 5 bases; nucleotides not matched to a gene: 5.

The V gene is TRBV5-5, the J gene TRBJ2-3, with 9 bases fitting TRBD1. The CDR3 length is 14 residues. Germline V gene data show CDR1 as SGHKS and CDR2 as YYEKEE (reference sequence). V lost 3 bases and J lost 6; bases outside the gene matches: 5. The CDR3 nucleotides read TGTGCCAGCAGCTCGGGACAGGGTTGGGATACGCAGTATTTT. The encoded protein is CASSSGQGWDTQYF.

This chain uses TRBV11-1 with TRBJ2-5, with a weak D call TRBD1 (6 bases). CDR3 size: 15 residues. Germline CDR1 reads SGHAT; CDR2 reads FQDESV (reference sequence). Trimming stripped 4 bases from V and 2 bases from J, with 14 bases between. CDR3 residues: CASSYITGIQETQYF. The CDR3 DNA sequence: TGTGCCAGCAGCTATATTACAGGGATTCAAGAGACCCAGTACTTC.

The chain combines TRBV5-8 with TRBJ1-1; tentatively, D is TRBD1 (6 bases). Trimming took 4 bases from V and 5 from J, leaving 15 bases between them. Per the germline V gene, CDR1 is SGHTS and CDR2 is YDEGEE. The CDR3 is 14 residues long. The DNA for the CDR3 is TGTGCCAGCAGCAGAGGACGGGGGGCAACTGAAGCTTTCTTT. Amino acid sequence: CASSRGRGATEAFF.

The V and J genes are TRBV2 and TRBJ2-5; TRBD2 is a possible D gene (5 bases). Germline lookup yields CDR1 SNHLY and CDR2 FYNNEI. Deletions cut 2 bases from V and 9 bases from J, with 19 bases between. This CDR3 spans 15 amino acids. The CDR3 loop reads CASSELGLGSGAQYF. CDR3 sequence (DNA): TGTGCCAGCAGTGAATTAGGACTCGGGTCCGGAGCCCAGTACTTC. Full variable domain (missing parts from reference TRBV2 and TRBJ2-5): EPEVTQTPSHQVTQMGQEVILRCVPISNHLYFYWYRQILGQKVEFLVSFYNNEISEKSEIFDDQFSVERPDGSNFTLKIRSTKLEDSAMYFCASSELGLGSGAQYFGPGTRLLVL.

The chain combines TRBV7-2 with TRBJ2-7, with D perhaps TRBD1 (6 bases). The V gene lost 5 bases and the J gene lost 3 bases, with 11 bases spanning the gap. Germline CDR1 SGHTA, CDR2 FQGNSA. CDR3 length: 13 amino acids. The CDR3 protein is CASSVSDSYEQYF. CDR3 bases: TGTGCCAGCAGCGTATCGGACAGCTACGAGCAGTACTTC.

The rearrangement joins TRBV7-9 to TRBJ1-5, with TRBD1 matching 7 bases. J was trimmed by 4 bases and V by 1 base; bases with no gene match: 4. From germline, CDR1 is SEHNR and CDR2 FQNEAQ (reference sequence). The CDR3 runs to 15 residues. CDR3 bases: TGTGCCAGCAGCTTAGGGGACAGTTATAATCAGCCCCAGCATTTT. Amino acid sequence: CASSLGDSYNQPQHF.

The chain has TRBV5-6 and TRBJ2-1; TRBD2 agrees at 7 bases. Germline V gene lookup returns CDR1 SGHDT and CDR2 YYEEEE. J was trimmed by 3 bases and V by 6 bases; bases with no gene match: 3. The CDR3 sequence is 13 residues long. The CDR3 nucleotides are TGTGCCAGCAAGCCTAGCGGCTACAATGAGCAGTTCTTC. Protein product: CASKPSGYNEQFF.

In DNA form, the CDR3 reads TGTGCCAGCAGTTACAGGGAGGGTAGGCCGAACACTGAAGCTTTCTTT. It is translated as CASSYREGRPNTEAFF. The chain is built from TRBV6-5 and TRBJ1-1; no clear D gene. V lost 2 bases, J lost 1 base, and 14 bases lay in between. CDR3 length: 16 residues. Germline CDR1 is MNHEY and CDR2 is SVGAGI.

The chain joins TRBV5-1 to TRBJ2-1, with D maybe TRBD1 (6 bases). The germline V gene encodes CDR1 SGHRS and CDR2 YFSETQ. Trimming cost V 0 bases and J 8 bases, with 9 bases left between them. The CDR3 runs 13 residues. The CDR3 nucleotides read TGCGCCAGCAGCTTGGGGCAGGGGTATGAGCAGTTCTTC. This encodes CASSLGQGYEQFF.

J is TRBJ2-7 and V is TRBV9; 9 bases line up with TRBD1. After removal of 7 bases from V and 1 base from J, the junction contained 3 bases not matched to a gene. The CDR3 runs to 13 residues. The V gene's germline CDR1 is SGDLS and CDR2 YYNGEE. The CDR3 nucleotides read TGTGCCAGCGGGACAGGGATATCCTACGAGCAGTACTTC. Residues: CASGTGISYEQYF.

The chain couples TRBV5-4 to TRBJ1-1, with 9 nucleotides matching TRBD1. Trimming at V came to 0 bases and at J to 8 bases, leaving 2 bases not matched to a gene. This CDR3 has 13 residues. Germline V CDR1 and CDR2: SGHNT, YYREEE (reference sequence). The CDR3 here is CASSLDTGGEAFF. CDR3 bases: TGTGCCAGCAGCTTGGACACAGGGGGCGAAGCTTTCTTT.

The CDR3 DNA reads as TGCGCCAGCAGCTTGGGCAGCTACAGGGTCGCCTATGGCTACACCTTC. Its translation: CASSLGSYRVAYGYTF. This rearrangement joins TRBV5-1 to TRBJ1-2, with TRBD1 as a possible D gene (6 bases). CDR1 is SGHRS and CDR2 is YFSETQ in the germline V gene. CDR3 length: 16 amino acids. V was trimmed by 0 bases and J by 4 bases, leaving 16 bases between them. The whole variable domain, filled in from reference TRBV5-1 and TRBJ1-2, reads KAGVTQTPRYLIKTRGQQVTLSCSPISGHRSVSWYQQTPGQGLQFLFEYFSETQRNKGNFPGRFSGRQFSNSRSEMNVSTLELGDSALYLCASSLGSYRVAYGYTFGSGTRLTVV.

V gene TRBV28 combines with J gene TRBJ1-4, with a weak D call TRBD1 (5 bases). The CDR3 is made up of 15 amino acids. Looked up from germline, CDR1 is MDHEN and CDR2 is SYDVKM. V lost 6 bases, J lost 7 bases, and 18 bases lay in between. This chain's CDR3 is CASSAGGGEGEKLFF. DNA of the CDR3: TGTGCCAGCAGCGCCGGAGGAGGGGAAGGTGAAAAACTGTTTTTT.

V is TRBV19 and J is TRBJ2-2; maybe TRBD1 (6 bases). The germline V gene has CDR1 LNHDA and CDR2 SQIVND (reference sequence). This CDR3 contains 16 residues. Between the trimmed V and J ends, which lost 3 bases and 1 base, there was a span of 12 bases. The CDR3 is CASSMTGTQNTGELFF. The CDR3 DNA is TGTGCCAGTAGTATGACCGGGACACAGAACACCGGGGAGCTGTTTTTT.

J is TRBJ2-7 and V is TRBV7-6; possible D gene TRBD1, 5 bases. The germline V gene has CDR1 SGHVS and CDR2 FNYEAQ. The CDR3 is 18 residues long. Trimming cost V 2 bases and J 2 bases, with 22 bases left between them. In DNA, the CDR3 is TGTGCCAGCAGCTTAAGTCGTCGATTACAGGCTTCTACCTACGAGCAGTACTTC. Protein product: CASSLSRRLQASTYEQYF.

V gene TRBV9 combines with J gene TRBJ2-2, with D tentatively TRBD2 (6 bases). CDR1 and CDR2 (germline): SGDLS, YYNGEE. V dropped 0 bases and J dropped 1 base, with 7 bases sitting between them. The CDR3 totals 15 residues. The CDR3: CASSVAGENTGELFF. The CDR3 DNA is TGTGCCAGCAGCGTAGCGGGGGAGAACACCGGGGAGCTGTTTTTT.

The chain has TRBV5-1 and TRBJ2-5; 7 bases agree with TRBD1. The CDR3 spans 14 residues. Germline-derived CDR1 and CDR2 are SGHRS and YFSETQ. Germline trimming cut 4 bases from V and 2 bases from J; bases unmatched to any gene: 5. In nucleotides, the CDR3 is TGCGCCAGCAGCCCAGGGACAGCTCAAGAGACCCAGTACTTC. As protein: CASSPGTAQETQYF.

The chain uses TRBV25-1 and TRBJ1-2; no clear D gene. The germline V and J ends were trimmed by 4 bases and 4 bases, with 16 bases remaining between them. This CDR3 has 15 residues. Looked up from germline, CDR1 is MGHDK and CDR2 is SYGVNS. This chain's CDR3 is CASSAAAAASYGYTF. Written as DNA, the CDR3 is TGTGCCAGCAGTGCAGCAGCGGCGGCCTCCTATGGCTACACCTTC.

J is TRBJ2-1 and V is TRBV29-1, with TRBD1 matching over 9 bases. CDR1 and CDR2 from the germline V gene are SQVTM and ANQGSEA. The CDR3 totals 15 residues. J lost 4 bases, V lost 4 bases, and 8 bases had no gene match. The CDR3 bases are TGCAGCGTTGCCCCCGGACAGGGGTTATACAATGAGCAGTTCTTC. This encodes CSVAPGQGLYNEQFF.

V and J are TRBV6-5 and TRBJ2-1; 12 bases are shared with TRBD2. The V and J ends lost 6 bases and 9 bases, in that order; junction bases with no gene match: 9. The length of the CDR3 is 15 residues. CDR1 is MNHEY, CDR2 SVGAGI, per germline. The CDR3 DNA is TGTGCCAGCAGCCCCCTAGCGGGAGGGAGGGGTGAGCAGTTCTTC. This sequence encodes CASSPLAGGRGEQFF.

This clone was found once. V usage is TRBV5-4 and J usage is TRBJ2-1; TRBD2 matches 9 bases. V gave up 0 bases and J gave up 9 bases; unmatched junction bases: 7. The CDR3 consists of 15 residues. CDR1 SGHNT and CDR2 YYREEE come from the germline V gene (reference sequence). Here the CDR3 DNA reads TGTGCCAGCAGCTTGGGCGCGGGGGGGCCTGGTGAGCAGTTCTTC. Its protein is CASSLGAGGPGEQFF.